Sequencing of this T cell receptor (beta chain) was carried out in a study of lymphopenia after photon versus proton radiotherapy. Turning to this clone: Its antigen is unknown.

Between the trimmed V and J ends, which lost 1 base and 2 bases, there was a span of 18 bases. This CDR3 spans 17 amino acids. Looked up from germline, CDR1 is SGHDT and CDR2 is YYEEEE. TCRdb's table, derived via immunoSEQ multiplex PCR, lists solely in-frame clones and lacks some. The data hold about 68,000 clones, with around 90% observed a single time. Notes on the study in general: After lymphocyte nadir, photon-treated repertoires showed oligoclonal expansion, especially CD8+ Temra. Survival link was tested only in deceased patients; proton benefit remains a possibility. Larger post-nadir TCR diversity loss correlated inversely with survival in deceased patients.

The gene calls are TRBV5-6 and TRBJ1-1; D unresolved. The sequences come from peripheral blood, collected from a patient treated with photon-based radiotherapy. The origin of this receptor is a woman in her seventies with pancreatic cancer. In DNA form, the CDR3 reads TGTGCCAGCAGCTTGTGGGCCAGTAAGGAATTAAACACTGAAGCTTTCTTT. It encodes CASSLWASKELNTEAFF.